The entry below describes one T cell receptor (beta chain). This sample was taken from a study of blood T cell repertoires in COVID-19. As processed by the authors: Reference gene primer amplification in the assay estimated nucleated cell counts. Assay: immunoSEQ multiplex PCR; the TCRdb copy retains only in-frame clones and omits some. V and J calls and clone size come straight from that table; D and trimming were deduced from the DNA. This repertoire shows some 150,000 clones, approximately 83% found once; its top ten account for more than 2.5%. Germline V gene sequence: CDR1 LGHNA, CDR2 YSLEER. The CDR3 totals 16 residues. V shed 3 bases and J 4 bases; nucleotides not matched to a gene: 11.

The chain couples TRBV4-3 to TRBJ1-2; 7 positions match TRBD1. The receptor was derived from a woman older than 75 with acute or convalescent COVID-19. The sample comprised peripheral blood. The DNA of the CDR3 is TGCGCCAGCAGCCAGATACAGGGTGAGGGGGCCTATGGCTACACCTTC. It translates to CASSQIQGEGAYGYTF.